This TCR beta chain originates from a study of blood T cell repertoires in COVID-19. The CDR3 is 13 residues long. The V end was cut by 7 bases, the J end by 2 bases, with 11 bases between. In germline, CDR1 is ENHRY, CDR2 SYGVKD. The protocol was immunoSEQ multiplex PCR, while the TCRdb copy is restricted to in-frame clones and leaves out a portion. In the table there are 110,000 to 150,000 clones, around 72% of which are singletons. This chain links TRBV10-3 with TRBJ1-1; D might be TRBD1 (6 bases). Specimen: peripheral blood. The TCR comes from an older woman with acute or convalescent COVID-19. The CDR3 here is CAINQGLNTEAFF. In DNA form, the CDR3 reads TGTGCCATCAACCAGGGGTTAAACACTGAAGCTTTCTTT.